These 26 T cell receptor beta chains originate from one sample sequenced in a study of blood T cell repertoires in COVID-19. This table comes from immunoSEQ multiplex PCR, and its TCRdb copy is limited to in-frame clones, with some not included. The sample records about 140,000 clones, just under 90% being singletons. Sequenced: peripheral blood. The origin of the receptors is a woman of 80 years or more with acute or convalescent COVID-19.

This clone came up once. The sample contains more than one DNA sequence encoding this CDR3. The V call is TRBV6-2 or TRBV6-3, the J call TRBJ1-2; D gene unclear. Germline V gene sequence: CDR1 MNHEY, CDR2 SVGEGT. The CDR3 covers 13 residues. Trimming took 4 bases from V and 2 from J, leaving 8 bases between them. CDR3 amino acids: CASSSGGNYGYTF. The CDR3 bases are TGTGCCAGCAGTTCAGGTGGCAACTATGGCTACACCTTC.

The V gene is TRBV30, the J gene TRBJ2-2; 7 nucleotides align to TRBD1. The CDR3 is made up of 15 amino acids. Trimming took 3 bases from V and 2 from J; bases not matched to a gene: 6. Germline V gives CDR1 GTSNPN, CDR2 SVGIG (reference sequence). The CDR3 DNA sequence: TGTGCCTGGAGGGCCGGGACAGTCAACACCGGGGAGCTGTTTTTT. Translated: CAWRAGTVNTGELFF.

In its sample, this clone was seen once. The V gene is TRBV12-3 or TRBV12-4, the J gene TRBJ1-1; D gene uncertain. There are 13 residues in the CDR3. V was clipped by 3 bases and J by 5 bases, with 10 bases between them. CDR3 residues: CASSFDRRTEAFF. In DNA, the CDR3 is TGTGCCAGCAGTTTTGACCGGAGGACTGAAGCTTTCTTT.

The rearrangement links TRBV7-9 to TRBJ1-1, with TRBD1 as a possible D gene (5 bases). V lost 1 base to trimming and J lost 0 bases, with 12 bases between them. Looked up from germline, CDR1 is SEHNR and CDR2 is FQNEAQ (reference sequence). This CDR3 spans 16 amino acids. The CDR3 sequence is CASSLGQGNLNTEAFF. The DNA of the CDR3 is TGTGCCAGCAGCTTAGGGCAGGGAAATTTGAACACTGAAGCTTTCTTT.

The chain employs TRBV11-2 and TRBJ2-7; D might be TRBD2 (6 bases). The CDR3 sequence is 15 residues long. Trimming took 1 base from V and 6 from J, leaving 16 bases between them. CDR1 is SGHAT and CDR2 is FQNNGV in the germline V gene. Here the CDR3 reads CASSLGAAGTGEQYF. In DNA form, the CDR3 reads TGTGCCAGCAGCTTAGGGGCTGCGGGGACTGGCGAGCAGTACTTC.

On this clone itself: The sample contains more than one DNA sequence encoding this CDR3. The J gene is TRBJ1-1, the V gene TRBV6-5; D not resolved. The CDR3 extends over 14 amino acids. Trimming left V 0 bases short and J 2 bases short, with 7 bases between. Germline CDR1 MNHEY, CDR2 SVGAGI. For the CDR3, the DNA is TGTGCCAGCAGTTACTCAGCAGGTAACACTGAAGCTTTCTTT. This codes for CASSYSAGNTEAFF.

In its sample, this clone was seen once. The rearrangement uses TRBV7-2 and TRBJ2-3; D is uncertain. From germline, CDR1 is SGHTA and CDR2 FQGNSA. V was shortened by 2 bases and J by 1 base, with 7 bases between the two germline ends. The CDR3 extends over 14 amino acids. The CDR3 protein is CASSLSSGTDTQYF. Here the CDR3 DNA reads TGTGCCAGCAGCTTATCCAGCGGCACAGATACGCAGTATTTT. Filled out from reference TRBV7-2 and TRBJ2-3, the complete variable domain reads GAGVSQSPSNKVTEKGKDVELRCDPISGHTALYWYRQSLGQGLEFLIYFQGNSAPDKSGLPSDRFSAERTGGSVSTLTIQRTQQEDSAVYLCASSLSSGTDTQYFGPGTRLTVL.

The chain uses TRBV7-3 and TRBJ2-1; D is perhaps TRBD2 (5 bases). V was cut by 5 bases and J by 6 bases, with 11 bases left in between. The germline V gene has CDR1 SGHTA and CDR2 FQGTGA. The CDR3 covers 13 residues. This CDR3 is CASSRGDSNEQFF. In nucleotides, the CDR3 is TGTGCCAGCAGCCGGGGAGATAGCAATGAGCAGTTCTTC.

V and J are TRBV7-2 and TRBJ1-2; 9 nucleotides line up with TRBD1. The CDR3 consists of 14 residues. CDR1 SGHTA and CDR2 FQGNSA come from the germline V gene. V was pared by 8 bases and J by 5 bases, with 9 bases of the junction left unmatched. This chain's CDR3 is CASYRGQGVYGYTF. The CDR3 bases are TGTGCCAGCTACAGGGGACAGGGTGTTTATGGCTACACCTTC.

This chain joins TRBV5-5 and TRBJ2-1, with D tentatively TRBD1 (6 bases). This CDR3 region has 16 residues. Germline CDR1 is SGHKS and CDR2 is YYEKEE (reference sequence). V lost 6 bases and J lost 9, with 25 bases in between. CDR3 sequence reads: CASTVTGGRSGAEQFF. Here the CDR3 DNA reads TGTGCCAGCACCGTGACAGGAGGCCGATCTGGGGCTGAGCAGTTCTTC. The full variable domain, with the rest looked up from reference TRBV5-5 and TRBJ2-1, is DAGVTQSPTHLIKTRGQQVTLRCSPISGHKSVSWYQQVLGQGPQFIFQYYEKEERGRGNFPDRFSARQFPNYSSELNVNALLLGDSALYLCASTVTGGRSGAEQFFGPGTRLTVL.

The CDR3 spells CASSTTGGGNSPLHF. The CDR3 DNA is TGTGCCAGCAGTACGACAGGGGGAGGTAATTCACCCCTCCACTTT. The V call is TRBV6-5, the J call TRBJ1-6; 9 bases are shared with TRBD1. Trimming at V came to 5 bases and at J to 6 bases, leaving 5 bases not matched to a gene. This CDR3 comprises 15 residues. Germline V gene sequence: CDR1 MNHEY, CDR2 SVGAGI.

The CDR3 region is CASSPDNNQPQHF. CDR3 sequence (DNA): TGTGCCAGCTCACCAGACAATAATCAGCCCCAGCATTTT. This chain connects TRBV18 to TRBJ1-5; D gene uncertain. V dropped 2 bases and J dropped 4 bases, with 6 bases sitting between them. The V gene's germline CDR1 is KGHSH and CDR2 LQKENI. The CDR3 runs to 13 residues.

This clone was seen more than once but under ten times. The V gene is TRBV3-1 (or the pseudogene TRBV3-2), the J gene TRBJ1-5, with D perhaps matching TRBD1 (5 bases). V lost 3 bases and J 1 base, leaving 7 bases between the germline ends. This CDR3 contains 14 residues. CDR1 and CDR2 from the germline V gene are LGHDT and YNNKEL (reference sequence). CDR3 residues: CASSHGGSNQPQHF. The CDR3 coding sequence is TGTGCCAGCAGCCACGGGGGGAGCAATCAGCCCCAGCATTTT.

The rearrangement uses TRBV12-5 and TRBJ1-2; D gene ambiguous. The V and J ends lost 2 bases and 2 bases respectively, with 12 bases between them. The CDR3 is made up of 15 amino acids. Germline CDR1 is LGHNT and CDR2 is FRNRAP. This CDR3 is CASGLPTNVNYGYTF. CDR3 in DNA: TGTGCTAGTGGTTTGCCCACAAACGTCAACTATGGCTACACCTTC.

This rearrangement joins TRBV6-2 or TRBV6-3 to TRBJ2-5; 8 positions agree with TRBD2. CDR1 is MNHEY and CDR2 is SVGEGT in the germline V gene. Trimming removed 4 bases from V and 1 base from J; junction bases left unmatched: 11. This CDR3 has 17 amino acids. This CDR3 is CASSSPWGSGTQETQYF. The CDR3, as DNA: TGTGCCAGCAGTTCCCCCTGGGGTAGCGGGACCCAAGAGACCCAGTACTTC.

The chain employs TRBV7-3 and TRBJ1-6; weak D call: TRBD1 (6 bases). The germline V gene has CDR1 SGHTA and CDR2 FQGTGA. This CDR3 has 14 residues. V dropped 5 bases and J dropped 8 bases, with 13 bases sitting between them. The CDR3 protein is CASSRGQRHSPLHF. Here the CDR3 DNA reads TGTGCCAGCAGCCGCGGACAGCGACATTCACCCCTCCACTTT.

The V gene is TRBV7-2, the J gene TRBJ2-1; D might be TRBD2 (5 bases). Germline V gives CDR1 SGHTA, CDR2 FQGNSA. The CDR3 spans 13 residues. The V end lost 3 bases, the J end lost 6 bases, and 9 bases lay between the germline ends. CDR3 sequence: CASSFSEGNEQFF. The CDR3 DNA is TGTGCCAGCAGCTTCAGTGAGGGCAATGAGCAGTTCTTC. Looking up the rest from reference TRBV7-2 and TRBJ2-1 gives the full variable domain: GAGVSQSPSNKVTEKGKDVELRCDPISGHTALYWYRQSLGQGLEFLIYFQGNSAPDKSGLPSDRFSAERTGGSVSTLTIQRTQQEDSAVYLCASSFSEGNEQFFGPGTRLTVL.

This clone was recorded once. This chain connects TRBV7-2 to TRBJ2-7, with 9 nucleotides matching TRBD1. Trimming removed 5 bases from V and 6 bases from J; junction bases left unmatched: 8. Germline assignment: CDR1 SGHTA and CDR2 FQGNSA. This CDR3 has 14 amino acids. The CDR3 sequence: CASSLQGARGEQYF. In nucleotides, the CDR3 is TGTGCCAGCAGCCTACAGGGGGCACGAGGCGAGCAGTACTTC.

The CDR3 sequence is CAISRQLYNEQFF. The DNA of the CDR3 is TGTGCCATCAGTCGACAGTTATACAATGAGCAGTTCTTC. V and J are TRBV10-3 and TRBJ2-1, with D tentatively TRBD1 (5 bases). This CDR3 contains 13 residues. Trimming left V 5 bases short and J 4 bases short, with 9 bases between. Germline V lookup: CDR1 ENHRY, CDR2 SYGVKD.

The rearrangement uses TRBV7-8 and TRBJ1-6; no clear D. The CDR3 loop spans 13 amino acids. Germline CDR1 is SGHVS and CDR2 is FQNEAQ. The germline V and J ends were trimmed by 1 base and 9 bases, with 7 bases remaining between them. CDR3 region: CASSLDRFSPLHF. The CDR3 bases are TGTGCCAGCAGCTTAGATAGATTTTCACCCCTCCACTTT.

The V gene is TRBV2, the J gene TRBJ2-7, with D tentatively TRBD2 (6 bases). CDR1 SNHLY and CDR2 FYNNEI come from the germline V gene. This CDR3 contains 13 residues. V lost 5 bases and J lost 6, with 14 bases in between. The CDR3 nucleotides read TGTGCCAGCAGTTCTTACCGGGACTCCGAGCAGTACTTC. Translating it yields CASSSYRDSEQYF.

CDR3 DNA sequence: TGTGCCAGTAGTATCACAGGGGCCTTACGAGATTACAATGAGCAGTTCTTC. It translates to CASSITGALRDYNEQFF. V and J are TRBV19 and TRBJ2-1; 7 nucleotides line up with TRBD1. This CDR3 spans 17 amino acids. The V segment lost 3 bases and the J segment 4 bases; nucleotides outside the gene matches: 12. CDR1 and CDR2 (germline): LNHDA, SQIVND (reference sequence).

V usage is TRBV6-5 and J usage is TRBJ1-2; D possibly corresponds to TRBD1 (6 bases). Germline values: CDR1 MNHEY, CDR2 SVGAGI. V was shortened by 6 bases and J by 5 bases, with 16 bases between the two germline ends. The CDR3 runs to 14 residues. The CDR3 protein is CASRSWTVSYGYTF. The CDR3 nucleotides are TGTGCCAGCAGGAGCTGGACAGTGAGTTATGGCTACACCTTC.

The chain links TRBV19 to TRBJ2-3, with 15 bases lining up with TRBD2. The CDR3 sequence is 16 residues long. Germline V gene sequence: CDR1 LNHDA, CDR2 SQIVND (reference sequence). V lost 6 bases to trimming and J lost 1 base; unmatched junction nucleotides: 2. This chain's CDR3 is CASRGTSGGRTDTQYF. CDR3 in DNA: TGTGCCAGTAGAGGGACTAGCGGGGGGCGCACAGATACGCAGTATTTT.

The chain employs TRBV27 and TRBJ2-1, with 8 bases lining up with TRBD2. After removal of 8 bases from V and 10 bases from J, the junction contained 19 bases not matched to a gene. The V gene's germline CDR1 is MNHEY and CDR2 SMNVEV (reference sequence). This CDR3 is 16 amino acids long. CDR3 region: CASRSWGTGGGMEQFF. DNA of the CDR3: TGTGCCAGCCGCTCCTGGGGGACCGGGGGGGGGATGGAGCAGTTCTTC.

The chain uses TRBV6-5 and TRBJ1-2, with 8 bases matching TRBD1. Germline V CDR1 and CDR2: MNHEY, SVGAGI. The V segment lost 6 bases and the J segment 2 bases; nucleotides outside the gene matches: 5. CDR3 length: 14 amino acids. CDR3 in DNA: TGTGCCAGCAGGTCATCAGGGGGCAACTATGGCTACACCTTC. Residues: CASRSSGGNYGYTF.